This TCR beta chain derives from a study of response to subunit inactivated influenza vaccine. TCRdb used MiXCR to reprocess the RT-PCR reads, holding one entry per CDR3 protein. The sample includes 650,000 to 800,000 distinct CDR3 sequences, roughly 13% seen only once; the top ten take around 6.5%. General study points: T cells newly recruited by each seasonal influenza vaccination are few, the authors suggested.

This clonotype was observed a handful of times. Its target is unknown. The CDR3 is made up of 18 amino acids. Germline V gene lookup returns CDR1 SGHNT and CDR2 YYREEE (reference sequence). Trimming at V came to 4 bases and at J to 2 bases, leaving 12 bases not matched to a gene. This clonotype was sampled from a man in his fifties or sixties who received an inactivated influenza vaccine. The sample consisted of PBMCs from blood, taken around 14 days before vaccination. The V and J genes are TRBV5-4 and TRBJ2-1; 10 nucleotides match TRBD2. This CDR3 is CASSTKNFSGGTYNEQFF. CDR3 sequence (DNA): TGTGCCAGCAGCACAAAAAATTTTAGCGGGGGGACCTACAATGAGCAGTTCTTC. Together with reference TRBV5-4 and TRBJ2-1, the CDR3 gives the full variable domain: ETGVTQSPTHLIKTRGQQVTLRCSSQSGHNTVSWYQQALGQGPQFIFQYYREEENGRGNFPPRFSGLQFPNYSSELNVNALELDDSALYLCASSTKNFSGGTYNEQFFGPGTRLTVL.